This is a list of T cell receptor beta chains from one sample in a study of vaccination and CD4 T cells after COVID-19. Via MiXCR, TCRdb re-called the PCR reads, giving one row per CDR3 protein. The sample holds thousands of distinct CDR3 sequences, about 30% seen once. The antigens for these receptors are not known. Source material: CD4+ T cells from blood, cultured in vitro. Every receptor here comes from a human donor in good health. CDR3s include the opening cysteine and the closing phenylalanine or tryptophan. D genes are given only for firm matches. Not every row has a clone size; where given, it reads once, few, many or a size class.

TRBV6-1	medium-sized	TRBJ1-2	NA	CASSEEGHYGYTF	TGTGCCAGCAGTGAAGAGGGGCACTATGGCTACACCTTC
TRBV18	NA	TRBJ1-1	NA	CASSPRQGDTEAFF	TGTGCCAGCTCACCACGCCAGGGAGACACTGAAGCTTTCTTT
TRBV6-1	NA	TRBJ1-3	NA	CASRTQSSGNTIYF	TGTGCCAGCAGGACTCAGAGCTCTGGAAACACCATATATTTT
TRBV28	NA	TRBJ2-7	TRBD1	CASSSQGEYYEQYF	TGTGCCAGCAGTTCGCAGGGGGAATACTACGAGCAGTACTTC
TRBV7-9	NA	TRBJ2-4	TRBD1	CASSLADRANIQYF	TGTGCCAGCAGCTTAGCGGACAGGGCTAACATTCAGTACTTC
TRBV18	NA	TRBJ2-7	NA	CATKGYSYEQYF	TGTGCCACTAAGGGGTACTCCTACGAGCAGTACTTC
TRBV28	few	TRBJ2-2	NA	CASTRGPGELFF	TGTGCCAGCACCCGAGGACCCGGGGAGCTGTTTTTT
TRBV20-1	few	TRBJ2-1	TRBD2	CSARIAGDYNEQFF	TGCAGTGCTCGAATAGCGGGGGACTACAATGAGCAGTTCTTC
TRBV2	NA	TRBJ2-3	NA	CASIDHRTADTQYF	TGTGCCAGCATTGACCACAGAACCGCAGATACGCAGTATTTT
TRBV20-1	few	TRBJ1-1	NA	CSARRRGWNTEAFF	TGCAGTGCTAGAAGGCGGGGATGGAACACTGAAGCTTTCTTT
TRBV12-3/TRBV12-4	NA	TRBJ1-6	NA	CASSLAGNSPLHF	TGTGCCAGCAGTTTAGCTGGTAATTCACCCCTCCACTTT
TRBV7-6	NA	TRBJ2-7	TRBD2	CASRVTSGSAVQYF	TGTGCCAGCAGGGTGACTAGCGGGAGTGCAGTGCAGTACTTC
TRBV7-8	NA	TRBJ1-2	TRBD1	CASSLDTRGWANYGYTF	TGTGCCAGCAGCTTAGATACCAGGGGGTGGGCTAACTATGGCTACACCTTC
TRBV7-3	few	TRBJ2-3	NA	CASSLQGSDTQYF	TGTGCCAGCAGCTTACAGGGCAGCGATACGCAGTATTTT
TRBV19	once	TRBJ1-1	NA	CASSTRPKEAFF	TGTGCCAGTAGTACAAGACCGAAAGAAGCTTTCTTT
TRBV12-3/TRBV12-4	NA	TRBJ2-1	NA	CASSPLYNEQFF	TGTGCCAGCAGTCCCCTATACAATGAGCAGTTCTTC